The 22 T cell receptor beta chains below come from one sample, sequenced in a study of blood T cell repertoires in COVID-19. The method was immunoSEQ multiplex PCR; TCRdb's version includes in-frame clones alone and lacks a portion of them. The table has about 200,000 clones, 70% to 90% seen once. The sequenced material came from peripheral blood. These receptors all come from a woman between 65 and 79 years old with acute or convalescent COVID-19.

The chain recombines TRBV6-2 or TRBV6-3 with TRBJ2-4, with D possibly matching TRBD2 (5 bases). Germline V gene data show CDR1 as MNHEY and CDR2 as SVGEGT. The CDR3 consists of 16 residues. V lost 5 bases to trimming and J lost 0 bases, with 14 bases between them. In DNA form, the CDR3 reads TGTGCCAGCAGTCTCTCGACCCGGGGAGCCAAAAACATTCAGTACTTC. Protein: CASSLSTRGAKNIQYF.

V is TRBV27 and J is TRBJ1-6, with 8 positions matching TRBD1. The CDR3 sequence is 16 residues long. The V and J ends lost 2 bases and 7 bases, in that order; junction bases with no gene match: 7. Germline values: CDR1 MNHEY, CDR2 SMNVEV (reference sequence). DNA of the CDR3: TGTGCCAGCAGTTTAACTCAGGGGGCTTTAAATTCACCCCTCCACTTT. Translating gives CASSLTQGALNSPLHF.

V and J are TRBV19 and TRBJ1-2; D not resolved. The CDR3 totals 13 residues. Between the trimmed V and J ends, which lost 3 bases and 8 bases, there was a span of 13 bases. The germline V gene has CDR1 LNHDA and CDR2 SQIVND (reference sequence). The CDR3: CASSITLAVGYTF. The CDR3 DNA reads TGTGCCAGTAGTATCACCTTGGCTGTGGGCTACACCTTC.

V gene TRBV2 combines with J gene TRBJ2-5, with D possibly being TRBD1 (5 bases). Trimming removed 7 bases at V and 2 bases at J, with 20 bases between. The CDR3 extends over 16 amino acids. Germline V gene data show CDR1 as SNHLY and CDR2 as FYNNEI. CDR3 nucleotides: TGTGCCAGCAAGCTCCTTCCAGACAGTGCGCAAGAGACCCAGTACTTC. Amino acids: CASKLLPDSAQETQYF.

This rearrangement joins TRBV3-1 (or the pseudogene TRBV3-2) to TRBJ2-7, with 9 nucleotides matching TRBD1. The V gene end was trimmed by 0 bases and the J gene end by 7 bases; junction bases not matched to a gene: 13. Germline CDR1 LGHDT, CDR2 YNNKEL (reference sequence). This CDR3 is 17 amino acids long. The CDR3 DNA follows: TGTGCCAGCAGCCAAGATCTAGGACAGGGGCCTTTCCCGGAGCAGTACTTC. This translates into CASSQDLGQGPFPEQYF.

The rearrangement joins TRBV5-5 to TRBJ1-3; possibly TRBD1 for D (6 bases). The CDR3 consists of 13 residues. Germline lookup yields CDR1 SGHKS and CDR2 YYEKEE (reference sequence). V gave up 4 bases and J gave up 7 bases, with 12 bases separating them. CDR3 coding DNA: TGTGCCAGCAGCCCAGGGGCTAGGAACACCATATATTTT. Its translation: CASSPGARNTIYF.

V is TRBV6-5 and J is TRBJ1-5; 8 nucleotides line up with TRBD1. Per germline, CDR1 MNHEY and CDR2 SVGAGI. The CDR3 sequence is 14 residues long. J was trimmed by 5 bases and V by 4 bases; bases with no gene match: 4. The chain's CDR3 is CASSSRTGYQPQHF. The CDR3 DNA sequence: TGTGCCAGCAGTTCCCGGACAGGGTATCAGCCCCAGCATTTT.

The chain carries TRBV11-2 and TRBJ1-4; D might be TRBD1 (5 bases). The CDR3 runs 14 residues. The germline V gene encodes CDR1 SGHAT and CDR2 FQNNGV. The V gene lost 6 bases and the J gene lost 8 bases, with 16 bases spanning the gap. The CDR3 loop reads CASRQTGGDEKLFF. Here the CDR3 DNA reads TGTGCCAGCAGACAGACCGGGGGGGACGAAAAACTGTTTTTT.

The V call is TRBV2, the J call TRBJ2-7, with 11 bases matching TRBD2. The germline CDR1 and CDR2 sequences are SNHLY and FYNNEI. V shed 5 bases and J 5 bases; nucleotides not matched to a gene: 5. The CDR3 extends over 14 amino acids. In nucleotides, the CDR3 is TGTGCCAGCAGTCTGACTAGCGGGAAGGACGAGCAGTACTTC. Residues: CASSLTSGKDEQYF.

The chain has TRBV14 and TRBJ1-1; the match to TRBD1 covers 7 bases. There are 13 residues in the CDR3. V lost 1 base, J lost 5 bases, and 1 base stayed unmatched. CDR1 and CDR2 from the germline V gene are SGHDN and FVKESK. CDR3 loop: CASSQVQGTEAFF. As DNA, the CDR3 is TGTGCCAGCAGCCAAGTACAGGGGACTGAAGCTTTCTTT.

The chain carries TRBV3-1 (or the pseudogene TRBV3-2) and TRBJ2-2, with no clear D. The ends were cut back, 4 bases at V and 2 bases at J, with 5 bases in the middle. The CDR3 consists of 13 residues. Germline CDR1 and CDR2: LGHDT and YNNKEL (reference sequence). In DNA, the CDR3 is TGTGCCAGCAGCCCACACAACACCGGGGAGCTGTTTTTT. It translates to CASSPHNTGELFF.

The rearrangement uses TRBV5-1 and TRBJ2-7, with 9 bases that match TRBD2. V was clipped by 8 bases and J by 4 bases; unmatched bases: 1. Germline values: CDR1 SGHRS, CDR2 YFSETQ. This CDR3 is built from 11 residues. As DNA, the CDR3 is TGCGCCAGTACTAGCGGGTACGAGCAGTACTTC. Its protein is CASTSGYEQYF.

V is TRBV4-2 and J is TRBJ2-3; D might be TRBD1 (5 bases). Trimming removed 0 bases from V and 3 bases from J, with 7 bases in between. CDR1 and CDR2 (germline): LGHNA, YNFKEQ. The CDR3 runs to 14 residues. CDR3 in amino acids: CASSQDHRTDTQYF. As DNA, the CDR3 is TGTGCCAGCAGCCAAGATCACAGGACAGATACGCAGTATTTT.

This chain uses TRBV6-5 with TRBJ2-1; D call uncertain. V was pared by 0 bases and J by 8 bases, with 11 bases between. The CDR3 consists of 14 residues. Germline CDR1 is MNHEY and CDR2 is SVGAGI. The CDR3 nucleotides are TGTGCCAGCAGTTACTCTGGCGGTATCGATGAGCAGTTCTTC. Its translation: CASSYSGGIDEQFF.

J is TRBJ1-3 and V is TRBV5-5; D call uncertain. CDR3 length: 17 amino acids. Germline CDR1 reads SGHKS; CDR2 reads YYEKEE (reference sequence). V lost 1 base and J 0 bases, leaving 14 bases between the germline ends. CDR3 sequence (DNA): TGTGCCAGCAGCTTGCAGTCCCAGTCCTTCTCTGGAAACACCATATATTTT. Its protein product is CASSLQSQSFSGNTIYF.

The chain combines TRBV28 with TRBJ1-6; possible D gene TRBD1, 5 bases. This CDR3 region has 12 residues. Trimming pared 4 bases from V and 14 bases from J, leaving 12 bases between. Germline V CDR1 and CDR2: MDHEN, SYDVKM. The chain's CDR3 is CASSSTVRALHF. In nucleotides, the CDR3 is TGTGCCAGCAGTTCGACAGTCCGAGCCCTCCACTTT.

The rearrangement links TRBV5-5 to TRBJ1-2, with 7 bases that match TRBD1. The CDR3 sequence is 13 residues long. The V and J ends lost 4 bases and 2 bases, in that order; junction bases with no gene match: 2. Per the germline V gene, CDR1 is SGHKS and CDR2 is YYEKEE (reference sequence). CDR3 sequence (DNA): TGTGCCAGCAGCGCGGGACAGAACTATGGCTACACCTTC. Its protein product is CASSAGQNYGYTF.

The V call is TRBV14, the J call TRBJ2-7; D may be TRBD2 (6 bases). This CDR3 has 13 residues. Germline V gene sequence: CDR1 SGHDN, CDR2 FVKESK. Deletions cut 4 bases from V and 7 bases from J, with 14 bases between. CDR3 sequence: CASSPYSGREQYF. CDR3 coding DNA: TGTGCCAGCAGCCCCTACTCGGGGAGGGAGCAGTACTTC. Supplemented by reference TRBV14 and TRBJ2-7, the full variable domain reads EAGVTQFPSHSVIEKGQTVTLRCDPISGHDNLYWYRRVMGKEIKFLLHFVKESKQDESGMPNNRFLAERTGGTYSTLKVQPAELEDSGVYFCASSPYSGREQYFGPGTRLTVT.

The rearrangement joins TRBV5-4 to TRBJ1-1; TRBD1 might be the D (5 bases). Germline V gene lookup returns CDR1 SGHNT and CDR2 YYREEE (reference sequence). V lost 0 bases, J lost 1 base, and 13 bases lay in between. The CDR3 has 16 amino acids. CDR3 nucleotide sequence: TGTGCCAGCAGCTTGGACGGGGGATCGAGGAACACTGAAGCTTTCTTT. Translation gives CASSLDGGSRNTEAFF.

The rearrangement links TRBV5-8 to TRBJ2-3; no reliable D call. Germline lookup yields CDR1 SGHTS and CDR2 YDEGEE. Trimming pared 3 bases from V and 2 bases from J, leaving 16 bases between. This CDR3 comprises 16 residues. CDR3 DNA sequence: TGTGCCAGCAGCTCCCCGGGTGCGCTCCCCACAGATACGCAGTATTTT. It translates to CASSSPGALPTDTQYF.

The CDR3 sequence is CASSATASDSNQPQHF. In DNA form, the CDR3 reads TGCGCCAGCAGCGCTACAGCTTCTGATAGCAATCAGCCCCAGCATTTT. The chain links TRBV5-1 to TRBJ1-5, with D hard to call. Germline V gene lookup returns CDR1 SGHRS and CDR2 YFSETQ. The V end was cut by 4 bases, the J end by 0 bases, with 14 bases between. The CDR3 extends over 16 amino acids.

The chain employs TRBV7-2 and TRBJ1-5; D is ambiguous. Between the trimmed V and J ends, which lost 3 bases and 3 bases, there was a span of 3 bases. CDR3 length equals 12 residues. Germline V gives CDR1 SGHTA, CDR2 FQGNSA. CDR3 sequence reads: CASSFNNQPQHF. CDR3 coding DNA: TGTGCCAGCAGCTTCAACAATCAGCCCCAGCATTTT. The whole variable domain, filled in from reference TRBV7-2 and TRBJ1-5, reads GAGVSQSPSNKVTEKGKDVELRCDPISGHTALYWYRQSLGQGLEFLIYFQGNSAPDKSGLPSDRFSAERTGGSVSTLTIQRTQQEDSAVYLCASSFNNQPQHFGDGTRLSIL.